The next 30 T cell receptor beta chains were all read from a single sample in a study of HIV-infected children after antiretroviral therapy interruption. Described treatment: PENTA 11 planned treatment interruption arm or continuous ART arm. RNA-based 3' RACE libraries used unique molecular identifiers. From the 3' RACE reads, TCRdb called clonotypes with MiXCR, one entry per CDR3 protein. The sample shows 30,000 to 50,000 distinct CDR3 sequences, around 7% of them seen only once. The source was CD45RA+ CD4+ T cells from PBMCs, pooled from several time points, collected from a donor given antiretroviral therapy, either interrupted or continuous. Subset denoted: naive CD4+ CD45RA+ CD45RO- T cells. Every receptor here comes from a pool of human donors with HIV.

This clonotype was counted many times. One end of the junction fails to match germline, which may point to a read error. The CDR3 here is CASSMGQGSYEQYF. The CDR3 bases are TGTGCCAGCAGTATGGGACAGGGCTCCTATGAACAGTACTTC. This chain joins TRBV23-1 and TRBJ2-7; 9 nucleotides align to TRBD1. TRBV23-1 carries the ORF label, with uncertain function. This CDR3 is 14 amino acids long.

This clonotype came up many times. The chain links TRBV12-3 or TRBV12-4 to TRBJ2-5, with TRBD2 matching 12 bases. The CDR3 loop spans 16 amino acids. With 6 bases clipped from V and 6 bases from J, the junction kept 11 bases outside the gene matches. The CDR3: CASSKPRTSGIKTQYF. In nucleotides, the CDR3 is TGTGCCAGCAGCAAACCCCGGACTAGCGGGATAAAGACCCAGTACTTC.

This clonotype came up many times. V and J are TRBV28 and TRBJ2-7; 8 nucleotides match TRBD2. This CDR3 region has 14 residues. Germline V gives CDR1 MDHEN, CDR2 SYDVKM. V shed 7 bases, J shed 1 base, and the junction held 6 bases outside the gene matches. CDR3 sequence reads: CASISGKSSYEQYF. In DNA, the CDR3 is TGTGCCAGCATTAGCGGGAAGTCTTCCTACGAGCAGTACTTC.

This clonotype came up many times. The chain employs TRBV5-1 and TRBJ2-7, with 7 positions matching TRBD2. Germline lookup yields CDR1 SGHRS and CDR2 YFSETQ. The J segment lost 3 bases and the V segment lost 0 bases, leaving 3 bases of the junction unmatched. There are 14 residues in the CDR3. CDR3 amino acids: CASSLESSGYEQYF. In nucleotides, the CDR3 is TGCGCCAGCAGCTTGGAGTCTAGCGGCTACGAGCAGTACTTC.

This clonotype was seen many times. The chain combines TRBV20-1 with TRBJ1-4; D not resolved. Germline loops: CDR1 DFQATT, CDR2 SNEGSKA (reference sequence). Trimming removed 5 bases at V and 7 bases at J, with 17 bases between. CDR3 size: 14 residues. Here the CDR3 DNA reads TGCAGTGCTCGGATGGTTCGGTGGGGTGAAAAACTGTTTTTT. This sequence encodes CSARMVRWGEKLFF.

This chain joins TRBV7-2 and TRBJ2-7; D uncertain. The CDR3 runs to 13 residues. Per the germline V gene, CDR1 is SGHTA and CDR2 is FQGNSA. The germline V and J ends were trimmed by 4 bases and 1 base, with 8 bases remaining between them. CDR3 amino acids: CASSSRASYEQYF. CDR3 sequence (DNA): TGTGCCAGCAGCTCTCGGGCATCCTACGAGCAGTACTTC.

V and J are TRBV23-1 and TRBJ2-1; a weak D match, TRBD2 (6 bases). TRBV23-1 has ORF status, its function being uncertain. V lost 8 bases and J 6 bases, leaving 20 bases between the germline ends. The CDR3 consists of 15 residues. CDR3 loop: CASHVYRERCNEQFF. The CDR3 DNA sequence: TGCGCCAGCCACGTCTACCGGGAGCGGTGCAATGAGCAGTTCTTC.

This clonotype was counted many times. CDR3 coding DNA: TGTGCCAGTAGTGCCCGCGGGGTGATCGTTTACGAGCAGTACTTC. Translation: CASSARGVIVYEQYF. The chain recombines TRBV19 with TRBJ2-7, with D possibly TRBD2 on 6 matching bases. Trimming left V 5 bases short and J 4 bases short, with 18 bases between. Germline V gene lookup returns CDR1 LNHDA and CDR2 SQIVND (reference sequence). This CDR3 has 15 residues.

This chain uses TRBV20-1 with TRBJ2-3; D perhaps matches TRBD2 (5 bases). CDR3 length equals 19 residues. Trimming took 8 bases from V and 1 from J, leaving 31 bases between them. The V gene's germline CDR1 is DFQATT and CDR2 SNEGSKA (reference sequence). As DNA, the CDR3 is TGCAGTTCTCAACCCGGGGTGGGGAGAATCGAATCCGGCACAGATACGCAGTATTTT. The encoded protein is CSSQPGVGRIESGTDTQYF.

The chain is built from TRBV15 and TRBJ2-7; D is possibly TRBD1 (6 bases). V gave up 0 bases and J gave up 1 base, with 16 bases separating them. The CDR3 has 17 residues. Germline-derived CDR1 and CDR2 are LNHNV and YYDKDF (reference sequence). CDR3 in amino acids: CATSRDFGQRLSYEQYF. The CDR3 DNA reads as TGTGCCACCAGCAGAGATTTCGGACAGCGCCTATCCTACGAGCAGTACTTC.

The V and J genes are TRBV9 and TRBJ2-7, with D uncertain. CDR3 length: 15 residues. V lost 0 bases to trimming and J lost 0 bases, with 10 bases between them. Germline CDR1 is SGDLS and CDR2 is YYNGEE. This chain's CDR3 is CASSVGHLSSYEQYF. The CDR3 DNA is TGTGCCAGCAGCGTAGGACATTTGTCCTCCTACGAGCAGTACTTC.

This chain connects TRBV11-2 to TRBJ2-7; a possible D gene is TRBD1 (5 bases). This CDR3 spans 13 amino acids. In germline, CDR1 is SGHAT, CDR2 FQNNGV. Trimming left V 5 bases short and J 5 bases short, with 13 bases between. The CDR3 DNA is TGTGCCAGCAGCGTAGGGGAAGGTAACGAGCAGTACTTC. Translation: CASSVGEGNEQYF.

This clonotype was counted many times. This chain links TRBV19 with TRBJ1-5, with a tentative D call TRBD1 (6 bases). This CDR3 is 13 amino acids long. Trimming left V 8 bases short and J 9 bases short, with 17 bases between. Germline values: CDR1 LNHDA, CDR2 SQIVND (reference sequence). In DNA, the CDR3 is TGTGCCAGTTCCGACAGGTCCCAGGGGCCCCAGCATTTT. Translation gives CASSDRSQGPQHF.

The sample holds many counts of this clonotype. CDR3: CASSIGTGGLRGYTF. CDR3 in DNA: TGTGCCAGTAGTATAGGGACGGGGGGATTGCGTGGCTACACCTTC. This chain joins TRBV19 and TRBJ1-2, with a tentative D call TRBD1 (5 bases). CDR3 length: 15 amino acids. The germline V gene encodes CDR1 LNHDA and CDR2 SQIVND (reference sequence). Trimming removed 1 base at V and 7 bases at J, with 16 bases between.

This clonotype was picked up many times. The rearrangement links TRBV28 to TRBJ1-2, with D possibly TRBD1 on 5 matching bases. This CDR3 is built from 15 residues. Trimming pared 5 bases from V and 7 bases from J, leaving 20 bases between. Germline V gene sequence: CDR1 MDHEN, CDR2 SYDVKM. CDR3 sequence: CASSPATVWMGGYTF. In DNA form, the CDR3 reads TGTGCCAGCAGTCCTGCGACAGTATGGATGGGTGGCTACACCTTC.

By its share, this clonotype is medium-sized (0.01 to 0.1%). The V gene is TRBV2, the J gene TRBJ2-1; TRBD1 matches at 10 bases. From germline, CDR1 is SNHLY and CDR2 FYNNEI. Trimming at V came to 6 bases and at J to 9 bases, leaving 8 bases not matched to a gene. The CDR3 is made up of 14 amino acids. This chain's CDR3 is CASSPGQGGAEQFF. The CDR3 nucleotides are TGTGCCAGCAGCCCCGGACAGGGGGGAGCTGAGCAGTTCTTC.

This clonotype was counted ten times or more. The genes are TRBV7-2 and TRBJ2-5, with 8 bases matching TRBD2. The V gene's germline CDR1 is SGHTA and CDR2 FQGNSA. This CDR3 region has 16 residues. J gave up 2 bases and V 1 base, and 6 bases lay outside the gene matches. CDR3 residues: CASSLGPSGGQETQYF. CDR3 sequence (DNA): TGTGCCAGCAGCTTAGGCCCCAGCGGGGGACAAGAGACCCAGTACTTC.

This clonotype appeared a few times. The V gene is TRBV7-3, the J gene TRBJ2-5; TRBD2 matches at 8 bases. The CDR3 spans 13 residues. J was trimmed by 4 bases and V by 5 bases; bases with no gene match: 3. Germline V gene sequence: CDR1 SGHTA, CDR2 FQGTGA. The CDR3 DNA is TGTGCCAGCAGCCCCGCGGGAGGAGAGACCCAGTACTTC. Its protein is CASSPAGGETQYF. The entire variable domain, with the rest obtained from reference TRBV7-3 and TRBJ2-5, is as follows: GAGVSQTPSNKVTEKGKYVELRCDPISGHTALYWYRQSLGQGPEFLIYFQGTGAADDSGLPNDRFFAVRPEGSVSTLKIQRTERGDSAVYLCASSPAGGETQYFGPGTRLLVL.

This clonotype was picked up many times. The rearrangement joins TRBV6-6 to TRBJ2-2; D remains unclear. Germline V gene data show CDR1 as MNHNY and CDR2 as SVGAGI (reference sequence). The CDR3 has 18 residues. V lost 2 bases and J 5 bases, leaving 21 bases between the germline ends. This chain's CDR3 is CASSYARSIRGDTGELFF. The CDR3 DNA is TGTGCCAGCAGTTACGCTAGGAGCATTCGTGGGGATACCGGGGAGCTGTTTTTT.

This clonotype was seen many times. This chain links TRBV5-1 with TRBJ2-3; 9 positions agree with TRBD1. CDR3 length: 16 amino acids. The J segment lost 1 base and the V segment lost 2 bases, leaving 5 bases of the junction unmatched. Per the germline V gene, CDR1 is SGHRS and CDR2 is YFSETQ. For the CDR3, the DNA is TGCGCCAGCAGCTTTTACAGGGGGCGAGGCACAGATACGCAGTATTTT. Amino acid sequence: CASSFYRGRGTDTQYF.

This clonotype has a count of ten or more. The rearrangement links TRBV10-3 to TRBJ2-5, with unresolved D. The V and J ends lost 0 bases and 5 bases respectively, with 7 bases between them. The CDR3 is 13 amino acids. Germline V gives CDR1 ENHRY, CDR2 SYGVKD. The CDR3 reads CAISESPVETQYF. Here the CDR3 DNA reads TGTGCCATCAGTGAGTCCCCAGTTGAGACCCAGTACTTC.

This clonotype was seen only a few times. The chain recombines TRBV25-1 with TRBJ1-6, with 7 bases matching TRBD1. Germline assignment: CDR1 MGHDK and CDR2 SYGVNS. After removal of 7 bases from V and 8 bases from J, the junction contained 5 bases not matched to a gene. CDR3 length: 13 amino acids. This chain's CDR3 is CASNDREHSPLHF. As DNA, the CDR3 is TGTGCCAGCAACGACAGGGAGCATTCACCCCTCCACTTT.

There are many counts of this clonotype. The gene calls are TRBV3-1 and TRBJ2-7, with D possibly being TRBD2 (6 bases). CDR1 LGHDT and CDR2 YNNKEL come from the germline V gene (reference sequence). Between the trimmed V and J ends, which lost 1 base and 9 bases, there was a span of 22 bases. The CDR3 runs 16 residues. CDR3 coding DNA: TGTGCCAGCAGCCAAGCCACCGGGACTCTTCACATCGGGCAGTACTTC. It translates to CASSQATGTLHIGQYF.

The table lists this clonotype with a few counts. The rearrangement joins TRBV4-1 to TRBJ1-1; the D is unclear. Trimming left V 5 bases short and J 0 bases short, with 10 bases between. The germline gives CDR1 MGHRA, CDR2 YSYEKL. The CDR3 length is 14 residues. The CDR3 nucleotides read TGCGCCAGCAGCTCCGGACGGTTGAACACTGAAGCTTTCTTT. Translated, it gives CASSSGRLNTEAFF.

The V and J genes are TRBV6-6 and TRBJ2-1; D uncertain. The CDR3 is made up of 11 amino acids. Trimming took 8 bases from V and 9 from J, leaving 11 bases between them. Looked up from germline, CDR1 is MNHNY and CDR2 is SVGAGI (reference sequence). The CDR3 DNA follows: TGTGCCAGCGGTGATCTTGCTGAGCAGTTCTTC. It translates to CASGDLAEQFF.

This clonotype appeared a few times. The V and J genes are TRBV6-6 and TRBJ2-7; TRBD1 might be the D (6 bases). Germline lookup yields CDR1 MNHNY and CDR2 SVGAGI (reference sequence). This CDR3 is built from 15 residues. Trimming cost V 6 bases and J 0 bases, with 15 bases left between them. CDR3 nucleotides: TGTGCCAGCAGCCGAGACAGGAACAGCTCCTACGAGCAGTACTTC. As protein: CASSRDRNSSYEQYF.

In its sample, this clonotype was seen a few times. The V gene is TRBV4-2, the J gene TRBJ2-5, with D possibly being TRBD2 (6 bases). Per germline, CDR1 LGHNA and CDR2 YNFKEQ. This CDR3 comprises 16 residues. V lost 3 bases to trimming and J lost 1 base, with 15 bases between them. As DNA, the CDR3 is TGTGCCAGCAGCCAGGAACCGGGACTCCGCCAAGAGACCCAGTACTTC. It is translated as CASSQEPGLRQETQYF.

In its sample, this clonotype was seen many times. V and J are TRBV10-1 and TRBJ2-1; possible D gene TRBD1, 6 bases. This CDR3 is built from 17 residues. Per the germline V gene, CDR1 is WNHNN and CDR2 is SYGVQD (reference sequence). The V and J ends lost 0 bases and 5 bases respectively, with 17 bases between them. CDR3 sequence reads: CASSESRGTMPHNEQFF. The CDR3 DNA is TGCGCCAGCAGTGAGTCGAGGGGGACGATGCCCCACAATGAGCAGTTCTTC.

Ten or more counts support this clonotype. The J gene is TRBJ1-5, the V gene TRBV4-1, with D possibly TRBD1 on 6 matching bases. Per the germline V gene, CDR1 is MGHRA and CDR2 is YSYEKL. V was shortened by 0 bases and J by 4 bases, with 16 bases between the two germline ends. The CDR3 is made up of 17 amino acids. CDR3 bases: TGCGCCAGCAGCCAAGATGTGATAGGACAGAGAAATCAGCCCCAGCATTTT. As protein: CASSQDVIGQRNQPQHF.

This chain uses TRBV29-1 with TRBJ2-5, with 9 positions matching TRBD2. The germline V gene encodes CDR1 SQVTM and CDR2 ANQGSEA. Germline trimming cut 6 bases from V and 2 bases from J; bases unmatched to any gene: 4. This CDR3 region has 13 residues. CDR3 in DNA: TGCAGCGTCAAGGGACTAGCACAAGAGACCCAGTACTTC. Its translation is CSVKGLAQETQYF. Based on the CDR3 plus reference TRBV29-1 and TRBJ2-5, the full variable domain is SAVISQKPSRDICQRGTSLTIQCQVDSQVTMMFWYRQQPGQSLTLIATANQGSEATYESGFVIDKFPISRPNLTFSTLTVSNMSPEDSSIYLCSVKGLAQETQYFGPGTRLLVL.